This T cell receptor beta chain derives from a study of blood T cells in healthy people across ages. A sample-barcoded 5' primer and a J-beta primer mix were used in a second PCR of about 7 to 11 cycles. TCRdb re-called the 5' RACE reads through MiXCR, storing one row per CDR3 protein. The sample carries about 940,000 distinct CDR3 sequences, around 46% recorded once. This clonotype has a count of ten or more. CDR1 SEHNR and CDR2 FQNEAQ come from the germline V gene (reference sequence). The CDR3 is made up of 13 amino acids. The J segment lost 5 bases and the V segment lost 4 bases, leaving 3 bases of the junction unmatched.

Sequencing was performed on blood. The TCR was taken from a man aged 25 to 40 in good health. V is TRBV7-9 and J is TRBJ2-7; 9 bases map to TRBD1. The CDR3 protein is CASSWDRDHEQYF. Here the CDR3 DNA reads TGTGCCAGCAGCTGGGACAGGGACCACGAGCAGTACTTC.